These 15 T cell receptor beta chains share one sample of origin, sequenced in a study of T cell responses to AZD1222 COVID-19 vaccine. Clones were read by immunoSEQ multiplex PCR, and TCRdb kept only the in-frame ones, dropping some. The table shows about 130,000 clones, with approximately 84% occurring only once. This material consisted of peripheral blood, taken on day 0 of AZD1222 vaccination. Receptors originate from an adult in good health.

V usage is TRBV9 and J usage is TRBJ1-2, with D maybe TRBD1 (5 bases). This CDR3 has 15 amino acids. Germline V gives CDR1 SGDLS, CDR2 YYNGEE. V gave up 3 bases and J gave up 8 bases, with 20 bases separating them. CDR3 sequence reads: CASSAGAGPGRGYTF. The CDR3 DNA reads TGTGCCAGCAGCGCCGGGGCGGGGCCGGGAAGAGGCTACACCTTC.

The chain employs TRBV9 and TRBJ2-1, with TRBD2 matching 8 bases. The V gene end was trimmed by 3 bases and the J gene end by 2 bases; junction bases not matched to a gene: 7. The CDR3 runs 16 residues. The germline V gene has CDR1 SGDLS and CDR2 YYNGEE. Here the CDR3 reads CASSEKSGGAYNEQFF. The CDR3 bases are TGTGCCAGCAGCGAGAAGAGCGGGGGTGCCTACAATGAGCAGTTCTTC.

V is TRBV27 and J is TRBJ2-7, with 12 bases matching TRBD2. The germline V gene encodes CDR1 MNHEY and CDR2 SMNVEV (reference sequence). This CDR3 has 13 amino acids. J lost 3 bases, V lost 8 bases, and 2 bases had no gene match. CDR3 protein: CASQLAGGYEQYF. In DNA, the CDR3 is TGTGCCAGCCAACTAGCGGGGGGCTACGAGCAGTACTTC.

CDR3 sequence reads: CASSDPGQETQYF. CDR3 DNA: TGCGCCAGCAGTGATCCGGGCCAAGAGACCCAGTACTTC. This sequence joins TRBV10-2 and TRBJ2-5, with D unclear. V dropped 3 bases and J dropped 1 base, with 6 bases sitting between them. This CDR3 is 13 amino acids long. The germline CDR1 and CDR2 sequences are WSHSY and SAAADI.

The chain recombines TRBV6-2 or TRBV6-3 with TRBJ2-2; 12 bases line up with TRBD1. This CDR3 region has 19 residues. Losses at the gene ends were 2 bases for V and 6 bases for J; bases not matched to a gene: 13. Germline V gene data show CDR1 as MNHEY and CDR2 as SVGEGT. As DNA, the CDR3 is TGTGCCAGCAGTTACCCCTTTTGGGGACAGGGGGCGCAACCCGGGGAGCTGTTTTTT. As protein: CASSYPFWGQGAQPGELFF.

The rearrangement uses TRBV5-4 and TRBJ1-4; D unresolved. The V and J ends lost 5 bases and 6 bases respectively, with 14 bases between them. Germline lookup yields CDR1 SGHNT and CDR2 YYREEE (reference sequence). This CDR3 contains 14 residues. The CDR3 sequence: CASSPWSEDEKLFF. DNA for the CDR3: TGTGCCAGCAGTCCCTGGTCGGAGGATGAAAAACTGTTTTTT.

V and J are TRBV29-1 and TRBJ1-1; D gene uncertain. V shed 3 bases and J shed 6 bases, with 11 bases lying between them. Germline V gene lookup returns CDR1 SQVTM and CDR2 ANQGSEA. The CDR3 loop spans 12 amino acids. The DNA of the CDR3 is TGCAGCGTTGATCGAAGCCTCGCTGAAGCTTTCTTT. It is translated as CSVDRSLAEAFF.

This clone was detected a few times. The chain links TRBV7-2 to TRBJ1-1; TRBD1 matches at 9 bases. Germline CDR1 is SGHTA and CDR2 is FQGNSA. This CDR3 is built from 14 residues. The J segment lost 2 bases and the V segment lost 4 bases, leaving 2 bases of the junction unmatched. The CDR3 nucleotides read TGTGCCAGCAGCTCGGGACAGGGTAACACTGAAGCTTTCTTT. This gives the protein CASSSGQGNTEAFF.

For the CDR3, the DNA is TGTGCCAGCAGTGAAGGCCCCCCGAGGTCACCCCTCCACTTT. This encodes CASSEGPPRSPLHF. This sequence joins TRBV6-1 and TRBJ1-6; no reliable D call. CDR3 length: 14 amino acids. Germline CDR1 reads MNHNS; CDR2 reads SASEGT. V shed 1 base and J shed 10 bases, with 11 bases lying between them.

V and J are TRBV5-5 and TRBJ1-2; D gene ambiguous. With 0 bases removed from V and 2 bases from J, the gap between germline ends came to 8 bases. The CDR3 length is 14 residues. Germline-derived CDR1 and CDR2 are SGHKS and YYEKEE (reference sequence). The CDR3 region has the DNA TGTGCCAGCAGCTTGGACCTGGGAAACTATGGCTACACCTTC. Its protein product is CASSLDLGNYGYTF.

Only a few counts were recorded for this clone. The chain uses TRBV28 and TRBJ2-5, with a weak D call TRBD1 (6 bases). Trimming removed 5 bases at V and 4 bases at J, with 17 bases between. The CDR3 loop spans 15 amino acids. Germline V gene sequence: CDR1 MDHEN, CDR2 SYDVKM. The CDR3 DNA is TGTGCCAGCAGTGGCCAGGGGTTCGGTCGAGAGACCCAGTACTTC. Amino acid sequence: CASSGQGFGRETQYF. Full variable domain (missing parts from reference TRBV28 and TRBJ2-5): DVKVTQSSRYLVKRTGEKVFLECVQDMDHENMFWYRQDPGLGLRLIYFSYDVKMKEKGDIPEGYSVSREKKERFSLILESASTNQTSMYLCASSGQGFGRETQYFGPGTRLLVL.

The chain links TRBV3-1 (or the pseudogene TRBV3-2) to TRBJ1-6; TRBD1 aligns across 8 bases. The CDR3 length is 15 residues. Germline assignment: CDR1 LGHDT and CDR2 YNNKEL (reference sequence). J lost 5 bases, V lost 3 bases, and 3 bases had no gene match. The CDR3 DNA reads TGTGCCAGCAGCCAGGGACAGGTTAATAATTCACCCCTCCACTTT. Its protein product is CASSQGQVNNSPLHF.

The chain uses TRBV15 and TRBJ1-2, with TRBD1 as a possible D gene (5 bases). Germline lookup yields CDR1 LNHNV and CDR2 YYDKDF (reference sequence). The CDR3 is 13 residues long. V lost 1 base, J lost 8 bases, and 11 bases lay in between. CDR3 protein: CATSRVRGEGYTF. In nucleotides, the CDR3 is TGTGCCACCAGCAGAGTAAGAGGGGAAGGCTACACCTTC.

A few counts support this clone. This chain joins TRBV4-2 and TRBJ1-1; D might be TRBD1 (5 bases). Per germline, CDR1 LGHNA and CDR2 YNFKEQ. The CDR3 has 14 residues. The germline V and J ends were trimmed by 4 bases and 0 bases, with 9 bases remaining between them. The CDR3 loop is CASSPGRLNTEAFF. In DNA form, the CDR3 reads TGTGCCAGCAGCCCGGGACGGCTGAACACTGAAGCTTTCTTT.

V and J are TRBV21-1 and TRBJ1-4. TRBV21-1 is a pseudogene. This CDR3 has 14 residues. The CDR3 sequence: CASSNRRGPPGVEF. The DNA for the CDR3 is TGTGCCAGCAGCAACCGAAGGGGCCCGCCGGGAGTTGAGTTT.